This T cell receptor (beta chain) was obtained from a study of blood T cell repertoires in COVID-19. Original handling: From reference gene primer amplification, estimates of nucleated cell counts were derived. Assay: immunoSEQ multiplex PCR; the TCRdb copy retains only in-frame clones and omits some. That table is the source of V, J and clone size, and D and trimming were worked out from the DNA. This table has 210,000 or so clones, approximately 88% appearing once. The cohort comprised adults aged about 18 to 100 years residing in around 25 US areas. Participants' reported clinical history set cohort assignment. The CDR3 loop spans 14 amino acids. With 1 base removed from V and 0 bases from J, the gap between germline ends came to 7 bases. The V gene's germline CDR1 is GTSNPN and CDR2 SVGIG (reference sequence).

Source material: PBMCs or T cells enriched from blood (not recorded which). This chain uses TRBV30 with TRBJ1-5; no firm D call. This clonotype was obtained from a woman in her thirties who had been exposed to COVID-19. The CDR3 DNA follows: TGTGCCTGGAGTGGCGACAATAGCAATCAGCCCCAGCATTTT. The encoded protein is CAWSGDNSNQPQHF. Based on the CDR3 plus reference TRBV30 and TRBJ1-5, the full variable domain is SQTIHQWPATLVQPVGSPLSLECTVEGTSNPNLYWYRQAAGRGLQLLFYSVGIGQISSEVPQNLSASRPQDRQFILSSKKLLLSDSGFYLCAWSGDNSNQPQHFGDGTRLSIL.